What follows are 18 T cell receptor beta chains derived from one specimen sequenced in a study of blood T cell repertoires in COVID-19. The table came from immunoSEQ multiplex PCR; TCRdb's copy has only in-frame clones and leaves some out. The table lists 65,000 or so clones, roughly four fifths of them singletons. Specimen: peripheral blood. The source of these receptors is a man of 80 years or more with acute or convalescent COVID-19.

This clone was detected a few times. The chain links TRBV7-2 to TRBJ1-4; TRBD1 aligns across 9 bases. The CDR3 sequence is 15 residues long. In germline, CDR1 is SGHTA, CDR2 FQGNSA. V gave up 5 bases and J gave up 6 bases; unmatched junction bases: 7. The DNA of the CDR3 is TGTGCCAGCAGCCCTTTGACAGGGGGGGATGAAAAACTGTTTTTT. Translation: CASSPLTGGDEKLFF.

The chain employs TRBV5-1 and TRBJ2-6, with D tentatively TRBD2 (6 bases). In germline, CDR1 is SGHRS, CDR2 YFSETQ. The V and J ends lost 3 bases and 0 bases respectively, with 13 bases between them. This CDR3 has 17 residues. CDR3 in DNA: TGCGCCAGCAGCTCCCTAAAGCGGGTCTCTGGGGCCAACGTCCTGACTTTC. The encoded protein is CASSSLKRVSGANVLTF.

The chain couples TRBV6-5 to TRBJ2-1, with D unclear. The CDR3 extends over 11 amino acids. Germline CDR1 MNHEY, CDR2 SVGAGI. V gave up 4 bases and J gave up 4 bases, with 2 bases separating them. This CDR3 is CASSLYNEQFF. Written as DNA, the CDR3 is TGTGCCAGCAGTTTATACAATGAGCAGTTCTTC.

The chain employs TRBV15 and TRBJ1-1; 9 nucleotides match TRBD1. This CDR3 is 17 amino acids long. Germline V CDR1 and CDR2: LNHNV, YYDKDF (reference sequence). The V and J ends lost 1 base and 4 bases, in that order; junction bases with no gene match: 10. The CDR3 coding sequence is TGTGCCACCAGCAGAGGGGGATGGCGACAGGGGGGCACTGAAGCTTTCTTT. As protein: CATSRGGWRQGGTEAFF.

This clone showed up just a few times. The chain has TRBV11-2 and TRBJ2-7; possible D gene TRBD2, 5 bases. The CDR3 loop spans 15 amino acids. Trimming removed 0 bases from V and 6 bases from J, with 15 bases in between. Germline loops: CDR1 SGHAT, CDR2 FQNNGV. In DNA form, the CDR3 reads TGTGCCAGCAGCTTAGAAGTCGCTAGCTTCGGCGAGCAGTACTTC. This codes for CASSLEVASFGEQYF.

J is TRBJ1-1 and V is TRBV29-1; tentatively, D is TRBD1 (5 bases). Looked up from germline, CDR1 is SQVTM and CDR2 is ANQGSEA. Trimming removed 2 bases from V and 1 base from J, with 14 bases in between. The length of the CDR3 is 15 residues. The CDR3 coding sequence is TGCAGCGTTGAATTTAGCCGCAGGGAGAACACTGAAGCTTTCTTT. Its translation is CSVEFSRRENTEAFF.

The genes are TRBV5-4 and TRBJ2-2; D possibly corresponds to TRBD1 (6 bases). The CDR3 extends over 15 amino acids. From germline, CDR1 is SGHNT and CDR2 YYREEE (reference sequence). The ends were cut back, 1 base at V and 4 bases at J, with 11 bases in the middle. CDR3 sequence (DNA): TGTGCCAGCAGCTTGTCGACAGGCGCCACCGGGGAGCTGTTTTTT. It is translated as CASSLSTGATGELFF.

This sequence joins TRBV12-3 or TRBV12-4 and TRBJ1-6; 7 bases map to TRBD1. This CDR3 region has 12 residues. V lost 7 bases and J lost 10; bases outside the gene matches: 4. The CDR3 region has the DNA TGTGCCAGCAAGAGGGGGCCCTCACCCCTCCACTTT. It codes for CASKRGPSPLHF.

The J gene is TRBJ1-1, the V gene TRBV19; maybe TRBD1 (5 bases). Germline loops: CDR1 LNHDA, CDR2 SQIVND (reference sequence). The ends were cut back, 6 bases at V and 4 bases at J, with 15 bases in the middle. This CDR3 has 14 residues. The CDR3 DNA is TGTGCCAGTAGCACCACCCCCGGGGGCACTGAAGCTTTCTTT. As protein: CASSTTPGGTEAFF.

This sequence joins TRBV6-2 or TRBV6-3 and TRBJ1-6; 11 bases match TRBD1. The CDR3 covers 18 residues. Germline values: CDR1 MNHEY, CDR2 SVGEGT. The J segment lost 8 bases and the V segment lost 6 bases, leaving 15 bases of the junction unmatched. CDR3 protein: CASSPGTGGSGAYSPLHF. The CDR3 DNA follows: TGTGCCAGCAGCCCCGGGACAGGGGGTTCAGGGGCCTATTCACCCCTCCACTTT.

The chain's CDR3 is CASSKSGSASPLHF. As DNA, the CDR3 is TGTGCCAGCAGTAAAAGCGGGTCTGCTTCACCCCTCCACTTT. The chain employs TRBV27 and TRBJ1-6; D ambiguous. The CDR3 has 14 amino acids. CDR1 is MNHEY, CDR2 SMNVEV, per germline (reference sequence). The V gene lost 5 bases and the J gene lost 9 bases, with 14 bases spanning the gap.

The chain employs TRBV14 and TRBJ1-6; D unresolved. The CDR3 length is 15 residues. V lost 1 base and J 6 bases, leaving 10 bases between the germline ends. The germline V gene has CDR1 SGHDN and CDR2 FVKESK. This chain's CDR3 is CASSQVSGINSPLHF. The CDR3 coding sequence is TGTGCCAGCAGCCAAGTATCCGGGATTAATTCACCCCTCCACTTT.

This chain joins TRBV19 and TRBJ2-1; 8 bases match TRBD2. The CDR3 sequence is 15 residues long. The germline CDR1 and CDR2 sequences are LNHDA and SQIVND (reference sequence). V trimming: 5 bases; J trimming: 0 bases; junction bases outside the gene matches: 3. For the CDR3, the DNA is TGTGCCAGTAGTGTTCGGGGGGGCTCCTACAATGAGCAGTTCTTC. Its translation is CASSVRGGSYNEQFF.

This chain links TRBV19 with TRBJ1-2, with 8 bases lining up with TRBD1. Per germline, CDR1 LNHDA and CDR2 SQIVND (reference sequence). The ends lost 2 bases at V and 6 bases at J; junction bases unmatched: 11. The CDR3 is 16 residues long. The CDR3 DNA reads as TGTGCCAGTAGTATAACGGGACAGGACAACTCTCATGGCTACACCTTC. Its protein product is CASSITGQDNSHGYTF.

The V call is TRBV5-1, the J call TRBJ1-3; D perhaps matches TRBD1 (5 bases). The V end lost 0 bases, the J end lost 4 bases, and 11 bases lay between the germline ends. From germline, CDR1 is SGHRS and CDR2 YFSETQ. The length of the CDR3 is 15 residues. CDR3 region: CASSLAEGAGNTIYF. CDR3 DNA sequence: TGCGCCAGCAGCTTGGCCGAAGGGGCGGGAAACACCATATATTTT.

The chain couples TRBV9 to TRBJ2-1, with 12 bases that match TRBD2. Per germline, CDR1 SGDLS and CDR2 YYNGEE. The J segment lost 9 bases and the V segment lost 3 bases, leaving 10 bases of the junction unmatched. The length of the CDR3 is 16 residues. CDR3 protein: CASSATLAGGPVEQFF. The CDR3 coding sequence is TGTGCCAGCAGCGCCACACTAGCGGGGGGTCCGGTTGAGCAGTTCTTC.

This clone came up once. The CDR3, as DNA: TGTGCCAGCAGCCCAATCTGGACAGCTAATGAAAAACTGTTTTTT. This sequence encodes CASSPIWTANEKLFF. This chain uses TRBV6-5 with TRBJ1-4; tentatively, D is TRBD1 (6 bases). The CDR3 has 15 residues. V dropped 6 bases and J dropped 3 bases, with 14 bases sitting between them. Germline assignment: CDR1 MNHEY and CDR2 SVGAGI.

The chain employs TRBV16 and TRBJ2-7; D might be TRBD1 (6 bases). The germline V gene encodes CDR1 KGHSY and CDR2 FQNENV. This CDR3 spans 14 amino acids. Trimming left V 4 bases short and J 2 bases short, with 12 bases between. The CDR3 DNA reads TGTGCCAGCAGCCTACAGGGTAAGACCTACGAGCAGTACTTC. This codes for CASSLQGKTYEQYF.